What follows are 13 T cell receptor beta chains derived from one specimen sequenced in a study of shared clonotypes between healthy human individuals. Clones were read by immunoSEQ multiplex PCR, and TCRdb kept only the in-frame ones, dropping some. Of about 770,000 clones in the sample, 55% to 80% were seen once. Specimen: memory CD4+ T cells sorted from blood. Subset of the sample: CD45RA-negative fraction. Source of these receptors: a woman aged 25 to 39 in good health.

The chain employs TRBV18 and TRBJ2-2; TRBD2 matches 7 bases. The CDR3 covers 18 residues. Germline loops: CDR1 KGHSH, CDR2 LQKENI. Germline trimming cut 1 base from V and 7 bases from J; bases unmatched to any gene: 15. The CDR3 DNA follows: TGTGCCAGCTCACCACGTCCGACGGGAGGCTTGGAGATCGGGGAGCTGTTTTTT. It translates to CASSPRPTGGLEIGELFF.

V usage is TRBV4-2 and J usage is TRBJ2-4, with 10 positions matching TRBD1. The CDR3 runs 16 residues. V trimming: 5 bases; J trimming: 4 bases; junction bases outside the gene matches: 8. Germline CDR1 LGHNA, CDR2 YNFKEQ. The CDR3 reads CASSDLTGGWKNIQYF. The CDR3 DNA reads TGTGCCAGCAGCGACCTGACAGGGGGCTGGAAAAACATTCAGTACTTC.

This clone was observed a few times. The chain recombines TRBV11-2 with TRBJ1-1; D not resolved. Trimming took off 8 bases at V and 13 bases at J, with 20 bases between the two ends. Per the germline V gene, CDR1 is SGHAT and CDR2 is FQNNGV. The length of the CDR3 is 12 residues. CDR3 nucleotides: TGTGCCAGCGGAAGGAACGAGGTGGCGCGTTTCTTT. Amino acid sequence: CASGRNEVARFF.

The chain recombines TRBV5-4 with TRBJ1-2; 8 positions match TRBD1. The junction had 2 bases not matched to a gene; V was cut back by 2 bases and J by 2 bases. The length of the CDR3 is 14 residues. CDR1 and CDR2 from the germline V gene are SGHNT and YYREEE (reference sequence). CDR3 bases: TGTGCCAGCAGCTTCGGGACAGGAAACTATGGCTACACCTTC. This translates into CASSFGTGNYGYTF.

The gene calls are TRBV6-6 and TRBJ1-5; D remains ambiguous. CDR1 is MNHNY, CDR2 SVGAGI, per germline (reference sequence). V was cut by 7 bases and J by 5 bases, with 12 bases left in between. This CDR3 has 13 residues. For the CDR3, the DNA is TGTGCCAGCAACGCCAAGAGTTATCAGCCCCAGCATTTT. It yields the protein CASNAKSYQPQHF.

This clone was seen a handful of times. The V and J genes are TRBV14 and TRBJ2-2, with 8 bases that match TRBD2. The ends lost 4 bases at V and 4 bases at J; junction bases unmatched: 5. The CDR3 runs 15 residues. CDR1 is SGHDN, CDR2 FVKESK, per germline. The CDR3 is CASSRAGGGTGELFF. In DNA, the CDR3 is TGTGCCAGCAGCCGCGCCGGGGGGGGCACCGGGGAGCTGTTTTTT.

V is TRBV13 and J is TRBJ2-3, with D possibly being TRBD2 (6 bases). Trimming stripped 5 bases from V and 6 bases from J, with 21 bases between. The V gene's germline CDR1 is PRHDT and CDR2 FYEKMQ (reference sequence). The CDR3 length is 16 residues. The CDR3: CASSLTTGPGGDTQYF. Written as DNA, the CDR3 is TGTGCCAGCAGCCTAACCACCGGACCCGGAGGGGATACGCAGTATTTT.

This clone was recorded only once. The rearrangement uses TRBV28 and TRBJ1-1; D is unclear. The CDR3 extends over 14 amino acids. The V gene's germline CDR1 is MDHEN and CDR2 SYDVKM. Trimming pared 2 bases from V and 11 bases from J, leaving 18 bases between. The DNA for the CDR3 is TGTGCCAGCAGTTTAGCAGCCCGTTTCCAAGGGGCTTTCTTT. It codes for CASSLAARFQGAFF.

This clone occurred a few times. This sequence joins TRBV19 and TRBJ2-1, with a tentative D call TRBD2 (5 bases). The CDR3 loop spans 14 amino acids. The V end lost 5 bases, the J end lost 5 bases, and 13 bases lay between the germline ends. Germline-derived CDR1 and CDR2 are LNHDA and SQIVND (reference sequence). CDR3: CASSLPTSDNEQFF. In nucleotides, the CDR3 is TGTGCCAGTAGTCTCCCCACTAGTGACAATGAGCAGTTCTTC.

J is TRBJ1-5 and V is TRBV6-1; D remains ambiguous. The V end lost 4 bases, the J end lost 6 bases, and 13 bases lay between the germline ends. This CDR3 comprises 14 residues. Looked up from germline, CDR1 is MNHNS and CDR2 is SASEGT. The CDR3, as DNA: TGTGCCAGCAGTGCCTTAATCCCGGGTCAGCCCCAGCATTTT. Amino acids: CASSALIPGQPQHF.

This clone was seen repeatedly, ten times or more. This chain links TRBV7-3 with TRBJ2-5, with D possibly called TRBD1 or TRBD2 (5 bases each). Trimming cost V 3 bases and J 5 bases, with 10 bases left between them. CDR3 length: 13 amino acids. Germline V gene data show CDR1 as SGHTA and CDR2 as FQGTGA. CDR3 loop: CASSFGARETQYF. The CDR3, as DNA: TGTGCCAGCAGCTTCGGGGCGAGGGAGACCCAGTACTTC.

This clone was detected only once. The chain recombines TRBV28 with TRBJ1-1, with TRBD1 identical over 8 bases. The CDR3 is made up of 14 amino acids. V lost 6 bases and J lost 1; bases outside the gene matches: 4. CDR1 MDHEN and CDR2 SYDVKM come from the germline V gene. The CDR3 nucleotides read TGTGCCAGCAGAACACAGGGGGGGAACACTGAAGCTTTCTTT. Its translation: CASRTQGGNTEAFF.

V and J are TRBV6-5 and TRBJ2-2; D is unclear. With 2 bases removed from V and 7 bases from J, the gap between germline ends came to 5 bases. This CDR3 region has 12 residues. Germline V lookup: CDR1 MNHEY, CDR2 SVGAGI. CDR3: CASSYNFGELFF. Written as DNA, the CDR3 is TGTGCCAGCAGTTACAATTTCGGGGAGCTGTTTTTT.